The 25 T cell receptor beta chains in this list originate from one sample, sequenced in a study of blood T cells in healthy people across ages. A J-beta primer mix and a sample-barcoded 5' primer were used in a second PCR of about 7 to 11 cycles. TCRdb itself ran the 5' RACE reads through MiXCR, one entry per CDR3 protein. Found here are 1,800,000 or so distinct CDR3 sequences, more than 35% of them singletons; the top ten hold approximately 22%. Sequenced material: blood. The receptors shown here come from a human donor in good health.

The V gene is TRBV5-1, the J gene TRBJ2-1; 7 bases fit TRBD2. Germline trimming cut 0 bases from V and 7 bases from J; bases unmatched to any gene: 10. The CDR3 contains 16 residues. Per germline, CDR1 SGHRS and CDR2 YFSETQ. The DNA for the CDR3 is TGCGCCAGCAGCTTGGACTGGGCTAGCGGTGGGAATGAGCAGTTCTTC. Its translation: CASSLDWASGGNEQFF.

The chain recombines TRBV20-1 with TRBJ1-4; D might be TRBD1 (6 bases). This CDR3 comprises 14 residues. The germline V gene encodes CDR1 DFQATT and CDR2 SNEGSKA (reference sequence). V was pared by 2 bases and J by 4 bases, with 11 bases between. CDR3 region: CSARTGLHNEKLFF. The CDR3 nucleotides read TGCAGTGCTAGAACAGGGCTCCATAATGAAAAACTGTTTTTT.

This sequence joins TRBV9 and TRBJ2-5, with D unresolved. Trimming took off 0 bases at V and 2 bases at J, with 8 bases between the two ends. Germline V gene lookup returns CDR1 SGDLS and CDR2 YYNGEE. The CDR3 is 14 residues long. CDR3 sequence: CASSVGVQQETQYF. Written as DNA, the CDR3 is TGTGCCAGCAGCGTAGGGGTACAGCAAGAGACCCAGTACTTC. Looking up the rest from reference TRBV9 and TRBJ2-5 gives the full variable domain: DSGVTQTPKHLITATGQRVTLRCSPRSGDLSVYWYQQSLDQGLQFLIQYYNGEERAKGNILERFSAQQFPDLHSELNLSSLELGDSALYFCASSVGVQQETQYFGPGTRLLVL.

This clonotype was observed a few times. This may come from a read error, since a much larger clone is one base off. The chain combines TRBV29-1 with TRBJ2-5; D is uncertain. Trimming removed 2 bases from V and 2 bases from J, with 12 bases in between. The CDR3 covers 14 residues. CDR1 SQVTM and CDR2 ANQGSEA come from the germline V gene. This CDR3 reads CSVEWGWRQETQYF. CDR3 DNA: TGCAGCGTTGAATGGGGTTGGAGACAAGAGACCCAGTACTTC.

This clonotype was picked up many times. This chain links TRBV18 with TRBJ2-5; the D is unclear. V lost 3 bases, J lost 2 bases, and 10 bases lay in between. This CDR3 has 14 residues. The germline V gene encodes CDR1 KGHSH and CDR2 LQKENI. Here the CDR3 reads CASSPLGQQETQYF. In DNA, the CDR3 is TGTGCCAGCTCACCTCTCGGGCAACAAGAGACCCAGTACTTC.

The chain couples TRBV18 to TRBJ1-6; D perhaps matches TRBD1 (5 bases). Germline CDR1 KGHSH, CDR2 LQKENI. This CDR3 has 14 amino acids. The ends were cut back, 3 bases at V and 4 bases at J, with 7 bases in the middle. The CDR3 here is CASSPQGYNSPLHF. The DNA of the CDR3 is TGTGCCAGCTCACCTCAGGGATATAATTCACCCCTCCACTTT. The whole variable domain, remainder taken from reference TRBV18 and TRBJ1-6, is NAGVMQNPRHLVRRRGQEARLRCSPMKGHSHVYWYRQLPEEGLKFMVYLQKENIIDESGMPKERFSAEFPKEGPSILRIQQVVRGDSAAYFCASSPQGYNSPLHFGNGTRLTVT.

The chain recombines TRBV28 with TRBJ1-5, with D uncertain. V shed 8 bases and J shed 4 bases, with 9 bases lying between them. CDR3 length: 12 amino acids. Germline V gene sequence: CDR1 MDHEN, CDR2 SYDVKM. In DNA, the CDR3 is TGTGCCAGCGAATCAGCAAATCAGCCCCAGCATTTT. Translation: CASESANQPQHF.

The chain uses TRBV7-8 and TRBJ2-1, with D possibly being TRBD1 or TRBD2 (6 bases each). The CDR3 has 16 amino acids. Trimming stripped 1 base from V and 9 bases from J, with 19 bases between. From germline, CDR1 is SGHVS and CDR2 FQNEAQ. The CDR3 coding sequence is TGTGCCAGCAGCTTAGTTTCCCTAGGGGGGCAAGGTGAGCAGTTCTTC. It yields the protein CASSLVSLGGQGEQFF.

The CDR3 nucleotides read TGTGCCAGCAGTTATCCCGGGACTAGCGGGGCCTACGAGCAGTACTTC. As protein: CASSYPGTSGAYEQYF. This chain links TRBV6-2 or TRBV6-3 with TRBJ2-7; TRBD2 matches 13 bases. Germline V gene sequence: CDR1 MNHEY, CDR2 SVGEGT. The CDR3 is 16 amino acids. J lost 2 bases, V lost 3 bases, and 4 bases had no gene match.

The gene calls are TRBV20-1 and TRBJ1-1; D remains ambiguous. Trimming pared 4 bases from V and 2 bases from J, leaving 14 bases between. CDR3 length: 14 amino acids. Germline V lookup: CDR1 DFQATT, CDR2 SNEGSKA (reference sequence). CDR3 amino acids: CSAKTWAPNTEAFF. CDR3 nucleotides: TGCAGTGCTAAGACCTGGGCCCCAAACACTGAAGCTTTCTTT.

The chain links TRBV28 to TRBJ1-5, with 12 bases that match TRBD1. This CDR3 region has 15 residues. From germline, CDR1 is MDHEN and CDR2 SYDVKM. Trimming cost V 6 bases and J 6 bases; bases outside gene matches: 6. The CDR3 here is CASSNRDRGLQPQHF. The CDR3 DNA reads TGTGCCAGCAGCAACCGGGACAGGGGGCTTCAGCCCCAGCATTTT.

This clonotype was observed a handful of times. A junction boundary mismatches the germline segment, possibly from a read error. The CDR3 loop is CVSSQERLAGVTYNEQFF. In nucleotides, the CDR3 is TGCGTCAGCAGCCAAGAACGCTTAGCGGGGGTTACCTACAATGAGCAGTTCTTC. The genes are TRBV4-1 and TRBJ2-1; 9 bases align to TRBD2. In germline, CDR1 is MGHRA, CDR2 YSYEKL. CDR3 size: 18 residues.

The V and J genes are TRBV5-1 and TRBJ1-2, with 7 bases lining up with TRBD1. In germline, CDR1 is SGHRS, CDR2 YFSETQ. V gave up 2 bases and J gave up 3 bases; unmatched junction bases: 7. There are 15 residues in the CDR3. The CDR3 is CASSLGQEGYYGYTF. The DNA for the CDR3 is TGCGCCAGCAGCTTAGGACAGGAGGGATACTATGGCTACACCTTC.

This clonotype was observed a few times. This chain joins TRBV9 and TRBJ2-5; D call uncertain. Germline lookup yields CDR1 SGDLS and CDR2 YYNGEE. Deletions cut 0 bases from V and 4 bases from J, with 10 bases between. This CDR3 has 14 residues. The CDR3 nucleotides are TGTGCCAGCAGCGTAGGGGAAGGTCGAGAGACCCAGTACTTC. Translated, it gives CASSVGEGRETQYF.

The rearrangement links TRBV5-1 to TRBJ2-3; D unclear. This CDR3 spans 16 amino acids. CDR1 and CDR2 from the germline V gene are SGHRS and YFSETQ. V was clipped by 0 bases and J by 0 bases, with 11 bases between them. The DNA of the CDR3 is TGCGCCAGCAGCTTGGGGCCGCGCTTTAGCACAGATACGCAGTATTTT. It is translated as CASSLGPRFSTDTQYF.

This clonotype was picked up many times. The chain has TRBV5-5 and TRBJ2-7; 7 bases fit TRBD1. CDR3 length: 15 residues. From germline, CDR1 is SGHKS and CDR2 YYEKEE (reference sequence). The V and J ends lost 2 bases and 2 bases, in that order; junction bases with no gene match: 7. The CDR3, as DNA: TGTGCCAGCAGCTTACAGGGGCCTTTAACCTACGAGCAGTACTTC. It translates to CASSLQGPLTYEQYF.

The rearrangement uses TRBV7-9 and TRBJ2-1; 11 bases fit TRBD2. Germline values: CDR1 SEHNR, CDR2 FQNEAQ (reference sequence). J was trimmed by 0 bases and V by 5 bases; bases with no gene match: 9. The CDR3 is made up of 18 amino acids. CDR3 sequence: CASSTSGLAGGSYNEQFF. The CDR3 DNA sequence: TGTGCCAGCAGCACCAGTGGCCTAGCGGGGGGCTCCTACAATGAGCAGTTCTTC.

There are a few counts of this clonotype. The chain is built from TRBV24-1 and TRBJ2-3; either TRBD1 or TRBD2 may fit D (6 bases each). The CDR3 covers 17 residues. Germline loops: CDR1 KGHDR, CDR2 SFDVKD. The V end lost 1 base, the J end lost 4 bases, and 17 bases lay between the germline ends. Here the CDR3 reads CATSDFSLEGEADTQYF. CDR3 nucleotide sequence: TGTGCCACCAGTGATTTCTCTCTGGAGGGGGAGGCAGATACGCAGTATTTT.

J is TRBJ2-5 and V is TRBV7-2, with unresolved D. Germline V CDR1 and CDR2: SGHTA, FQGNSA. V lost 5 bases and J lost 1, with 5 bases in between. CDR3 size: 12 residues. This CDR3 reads CASSQIQETQYF. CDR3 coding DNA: TGTGCCAGCAGCCAAATCCAAGAGACCCAGTACTTC.

The CDR3 here is CACSVKGVYEQYF. The CDR3 nucleotides read TGTGCCTGTTCAGTCAAGGGCGTCTACGAGCAGTACTTC. The genes are TRBV30 and TRBJ2-7, with D unclear. The CDR3 spans 13 residues. The V and J ends lost 6 bases and 3 bases respectively, with 15 bases between them. CDR1 is GTSNPN and CDR2 is SVGIG in the germline V gene (reference sequence).

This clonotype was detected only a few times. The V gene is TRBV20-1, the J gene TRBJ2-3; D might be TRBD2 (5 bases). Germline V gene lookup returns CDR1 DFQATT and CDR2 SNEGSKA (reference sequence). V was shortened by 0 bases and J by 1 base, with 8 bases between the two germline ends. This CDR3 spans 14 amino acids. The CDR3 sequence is CSARDSERTDTQYF. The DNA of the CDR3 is TGCAGTGCTAGAGATAGCGAACGCACAGATACGCAGTATTTT.

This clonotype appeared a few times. CDR3 nucleotide sequence: TGCGCCAGCAGCTTGAATCCCAGCTCCTACAATGAGCAGTTCTTC. Translated: CASSLNPSSYNEQFF. This rearrangement joins TRBV5-1 to TRBJ2-1; D is unclear. Germline assignment: CDR1 SGHRS and CDR2 YFSETQ. The CDR3 is 15 amino acids. The germline V and J ends were trimmed by 1 base and 0 bases, with 8 bases remaining between them.

The CDR3 is CSATDSTSGGLNEQFF. The CDR3 DNA is TGCAGTGCTACCGACTCAACTAGCGGGGGGCTCAATGAGCAGTTCTTC. The chain joins TRBV20-1 to TRBJ2-1; 12 bases line up with TRBD2. The CDR3 consists of 16 residues. CDR1 is DFQATT and CDR2 is SNEGSKA in the germline V gene (reference sequence). V lost 4 bases and J lost 6; bases outside the gene matches: 10.

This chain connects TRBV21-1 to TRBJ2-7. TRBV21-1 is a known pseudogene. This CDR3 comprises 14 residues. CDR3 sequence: CASSRRTRFHEQYF. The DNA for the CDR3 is TGTGCCAGCAGTAGGCGGACGAGGTTCCACGAGCAGTACTTC.

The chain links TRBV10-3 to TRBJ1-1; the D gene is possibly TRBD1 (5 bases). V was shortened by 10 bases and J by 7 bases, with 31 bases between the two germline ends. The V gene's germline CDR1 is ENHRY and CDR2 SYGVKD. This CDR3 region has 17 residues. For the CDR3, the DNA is TGTGCCACAACTGTTAACGGGGCCGGCGGCACCTCAATTGAAGCTTTCTTT. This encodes CATTVNGAGGTSIEAFF.